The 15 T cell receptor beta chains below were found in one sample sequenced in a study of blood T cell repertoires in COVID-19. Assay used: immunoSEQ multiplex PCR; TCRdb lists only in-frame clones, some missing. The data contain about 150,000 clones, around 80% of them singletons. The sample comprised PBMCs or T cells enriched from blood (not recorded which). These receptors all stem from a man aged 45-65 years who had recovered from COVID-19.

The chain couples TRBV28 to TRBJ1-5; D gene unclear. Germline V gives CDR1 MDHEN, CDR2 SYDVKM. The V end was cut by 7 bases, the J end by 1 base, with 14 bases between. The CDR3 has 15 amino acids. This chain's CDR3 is CASINSGISNQPQHF. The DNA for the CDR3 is TGTGCCAGCATCAATTCCGGGATCAGCAATCAGCCCCAGCATTTT.

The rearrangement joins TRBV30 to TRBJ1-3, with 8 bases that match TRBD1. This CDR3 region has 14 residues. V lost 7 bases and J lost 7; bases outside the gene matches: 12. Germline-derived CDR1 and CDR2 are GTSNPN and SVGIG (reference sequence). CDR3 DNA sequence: TGTGCCTTATGGGACTCGGGACAGGCTAACACCATATATTTT. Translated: CALWDSGQANTIYF.

The CDR3 here is CASSWSRGEQYF. CDR3 bases: TGTGCCAGCAGCTGGTCCCGAGGGGAGCAGTACTTC. V usage is TRBV7-2 and J usage is TRBJ2-7; possible D gene TRBD2, 5 bases. Germline V gene sequence: CDR1 SGHTA, CDR2 FQGNSA. This CDR3 is 12 amino acids long. Trimming took off 4 bases at V and 7 bases at J, with 11 bases between the two ends.

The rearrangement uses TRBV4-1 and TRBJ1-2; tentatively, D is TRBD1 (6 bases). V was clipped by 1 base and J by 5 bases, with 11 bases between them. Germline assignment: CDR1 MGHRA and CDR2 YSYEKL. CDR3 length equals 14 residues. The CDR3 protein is CASSQGTAPYGYTF. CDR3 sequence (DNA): TGCGCCAGCAGCCAAGGGACAGCCCCATATGGCTACACCTTC.

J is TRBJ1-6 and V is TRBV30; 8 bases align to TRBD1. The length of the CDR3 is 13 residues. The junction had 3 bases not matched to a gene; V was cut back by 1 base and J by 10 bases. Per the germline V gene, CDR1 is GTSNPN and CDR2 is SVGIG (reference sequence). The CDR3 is CAWSGTGYSPLHF. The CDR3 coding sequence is TGTGCCTGGAGTGGGACAGGGTACTCACCCCTCCACTTT.

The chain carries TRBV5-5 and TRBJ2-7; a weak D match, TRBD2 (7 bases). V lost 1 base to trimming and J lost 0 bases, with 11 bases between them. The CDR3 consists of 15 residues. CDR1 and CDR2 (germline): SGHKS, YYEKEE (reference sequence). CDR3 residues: CASSLQGGGSYEQYF. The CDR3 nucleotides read TGTGCCAGCAGCTTGCAGGGAGGGGGCTCCTACGAGCAGTACTTC. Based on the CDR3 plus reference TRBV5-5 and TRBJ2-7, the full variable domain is DAGVTQSPTHLIKTRGQQVTLRCSPISGHKSVSWYQQVLGQGPQFIFQYYEKEERGRGNFPDRFSARQFPNYSSELNVNALLLGDSALYLCASSLQGGGSYEQYFGPGTRLTVT.

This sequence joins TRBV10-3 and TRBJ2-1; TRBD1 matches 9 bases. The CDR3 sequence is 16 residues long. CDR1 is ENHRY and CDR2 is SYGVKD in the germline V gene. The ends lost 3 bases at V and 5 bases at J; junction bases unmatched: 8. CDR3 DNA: TGTGCCATCAGTGAACCTGGGACAGGGAAGAACAATGAGCAGTTCTTC. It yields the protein CAISEPGTGKNNEQFF.

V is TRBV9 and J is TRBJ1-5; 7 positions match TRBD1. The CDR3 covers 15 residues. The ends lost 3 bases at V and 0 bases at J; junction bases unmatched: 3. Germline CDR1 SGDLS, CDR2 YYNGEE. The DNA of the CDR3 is TGTGCCAGCAGCGCGGGACAGTCTAGCAATCAGCCCCAGCATTTT. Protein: CASSAGQSSNQPQHF.

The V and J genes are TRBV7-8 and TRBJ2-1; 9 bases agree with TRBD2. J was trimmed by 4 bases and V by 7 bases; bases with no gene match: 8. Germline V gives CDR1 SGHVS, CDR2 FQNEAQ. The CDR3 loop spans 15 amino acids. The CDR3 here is CASTGASGVYNEQFF. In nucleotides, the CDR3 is TGTGCCAGCACTGGGGCTAGCGGGGTATACAATGAGCAGTTCTTC.

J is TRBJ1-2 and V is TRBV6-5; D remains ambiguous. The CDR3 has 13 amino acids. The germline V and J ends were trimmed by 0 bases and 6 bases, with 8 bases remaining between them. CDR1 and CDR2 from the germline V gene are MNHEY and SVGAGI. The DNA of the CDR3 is TGTGCCAGCAGTTACTCGATGAGGGATGGCTACACCTTC. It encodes CASSYSMRDGYTF.

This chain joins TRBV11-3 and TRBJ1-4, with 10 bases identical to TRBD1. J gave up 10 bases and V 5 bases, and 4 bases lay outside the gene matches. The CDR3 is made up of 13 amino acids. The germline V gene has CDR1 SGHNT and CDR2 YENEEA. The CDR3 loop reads CASSPGQGGKLFF. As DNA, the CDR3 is TGTGCCAGCAGCCCCGGACAGGGGGGAAAACTGTTTTTT.

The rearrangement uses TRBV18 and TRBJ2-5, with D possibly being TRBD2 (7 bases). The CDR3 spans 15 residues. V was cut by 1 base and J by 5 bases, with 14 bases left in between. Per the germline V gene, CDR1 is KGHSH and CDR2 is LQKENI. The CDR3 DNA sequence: TGTGCCAGCTCACCACGGGCGGGGGCGGACGAGACCCAGTACTTC. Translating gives CASSPRAGADETQYF.

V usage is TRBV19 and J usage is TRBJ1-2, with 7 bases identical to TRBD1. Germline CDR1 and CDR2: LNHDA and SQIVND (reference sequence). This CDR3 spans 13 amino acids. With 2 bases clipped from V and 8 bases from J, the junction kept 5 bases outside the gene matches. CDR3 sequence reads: CASSIRQGDGYTF. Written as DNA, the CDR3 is TGTGCCAGTAGTATACGGCAGGGGGACGGCTACACCTTC.

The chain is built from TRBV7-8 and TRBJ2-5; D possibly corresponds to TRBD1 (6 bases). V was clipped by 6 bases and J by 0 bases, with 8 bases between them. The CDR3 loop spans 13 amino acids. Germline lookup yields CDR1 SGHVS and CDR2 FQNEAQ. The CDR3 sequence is CASRNRDQETQYF. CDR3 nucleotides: TGTGCCAGCAGAAACAGGGACCAAGAGACCCAGTACTTC.

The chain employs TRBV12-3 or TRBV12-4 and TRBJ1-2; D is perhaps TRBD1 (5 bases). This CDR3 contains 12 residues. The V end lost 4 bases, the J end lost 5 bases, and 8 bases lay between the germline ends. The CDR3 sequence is CASSYGGYGYTF. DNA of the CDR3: TGTGCCAGCAGTTACGGGGGATATGGCTACACCTTC.